The 24 T cell receptor beta chains presented below share a single source sample, sequenced in a study of cytomegalovirus exposure and HLA in healthy donors. Primers: 60 Vbeta forward and 13 Jbeta reverse. Only in-frame clones appear in the TCRdb table, and some are missing; sequencing was by immunoSEQ multiplex PCR. The table has about 72,000 clones, more than 75% seen once; the top ten hold 1.5% to 2%. The sequenced sample consisted of PBMCs. These receptors were taken from a man younger than 30 in good health and CMV-seronegative.

The chain has TRBV7-6 and TRBJ2-2, with no clear D. The CDR3 extends over 14 amino acids. V lost 2 bases and J lost 11, with 15 bases in between. Germline CDR1 is SGHVS and CDR2 is FNYEAQ. CDR3 sequence: CASSLNPSSVELFF. For the CDR3, the DNA is TGTGCCAGCAGCTTAAACCCGAGTTCTGTTGAGCTGTTTTTT.

This clone was seen only once. The V call is TRBV5-1, the J call TRBJ2-7; TRBD2 matches at 9 bases. V was clipped by 0 bases and J by 1 base; unmatched bases: 5. CDR1 is SGHRS, CDR2 YFSETQ, per germline. This CDR3 region has 16 residues. The CDR3 region is CASSLEGAGGSYEQYF. In DNA form, the CDR3 reads TGCGCCAGCAGCTTGGAAGGAGCGGGGGGATCCTACGAGCAGTACTTC.

CDR3 sequence: CASSLGGANIEQFF. The CDR3 coding sequence is TGTGCCAGCAGCTTAGGGGGCGCGAACATCGAGCAGTTCTTC. The J gene is TRBJ2-1, the V gene TRBV7-6, with D possibly being TRBD1 (5 bases). The CDR3 totals 14 residues. Germline lookup yields CDR1 SGHVS and CDR2 FNYEAQ. Trimming took 1 base from V and 10 from J, leaving 14 bases between them.

This chain uses TRBV7-9 with TRBJ2-1; D is possibly TRBD2 (6 bases). V was trimmed by 1 base and J by 9 bases, leaving 10 bases between them. The CDR3 spans 13 residues. CDR1 and CDR2 from the germline V gene are SEHNR and FQNEAQ (reference sequence). CDR3 loop: CASSLVLGGEQFF. The CDR3 DNA reads as TGTGCCAGCAGCTTAGTTTTGGGGGGTGAGCAGTTCTTC.

The chain employs TRBV28 and TRBJ1-1; 8 bases align to TRBD1. The V gene end was trimmed by 7 bases and the J gene end by 8 bases; junction bases not matched to a gene: 12. In germline, CDR1 is MDHEN, CDR2 SYDVKM. This CDR3 spans 14 amino acids. The CDR3 here is CASTPGTGRFEAFF. The DNA for the CDR3 is TGTGCCAGCACCCCGGGGACAGGACGTTTCGAAGCTTTCTTT.

With regard to this clone: Compared with germline, one end of the junction differs, possibly owing to a read error. V usage is TRBV25-1 and J usage is TRBJ2-3, with 10 nucleotides matching TRBD2. The CDR3 runs to 17 residues. The V gene's germline CDR1 is MGHDK and CDR2 SYGVNS. CDR3 coding DNA: TGTGTCAGCAGTGAAAGGGCTAGCGGGAGATTTTCATATACGCAGTATTTT. As protein: CVSSERASGRFSYTQYF.

The chain couples TRBV5-1 to TRBJ2-7; 7 nucleotides agree with TRBD1. CDR3 length equals 15 residues. The germline V gene has CDR1 SGHRS and CDR2 YFSETQ. Losses at the gene ends were 0 bases for V and 4 bases for J; bases not matched to a gene: 7. The CDR3 protein is CASSLEGTVGYEQYF. The CDR3 DNA reads TGCGCCAGCAGCTTGGAGGGGACAGTGGGTTACGAGCAGTACTTC.

The rearrangement links TRBV27 to TRBJ1-1; 8 bases agree with TRBD1. Germline loops: CDR1 MNHEY, CDR2 SMNVEV (reference sequence). V gave up 5 bases and J gave up 3 bases; unmatched junction bases: 8. The CDR3 consists of 15 residues. CDR3 bases: TGTGCCAGCAGTATATACAGGGGGGTGCACACTGAAGCTTTCTTT. This gives the protein CASSIYRGVHTEAFF.

The chain combines TRBV7-8 with TRBJ1-1, with D possibly being TRBD1 (6 bases). With 6 bases removed from V and 5 bases from J, the gap between germline ends came to 19 bases. Per germline, CDR1 SGHVS and CDR2 FQNEAQ. The CDR3 runs to 15 residues. DNA of the CDR3: TGTGCCAGCAGTCTTAGAAGGGGGGAGGGGACTGAAGCTTTCTTT. It encodes CASSLRRGEGTEAFF.

V and J are TRBV7-2 and TRBJ2-5; D not resolved. The V end was cut by 2 bases, the J end by 5 bases, with 9 bases between. The germline V gene has CDR1 SGHTA and CDR2 FQGNSA. CDR3 length: 13 amino acids. The CDR3 DNA follows: TGTGCCAGCAGCTTATCTCGCGGCGAGACCCAGTACTTC. Its translation is CASSLSRGETQYF.

The chain recombines TRBV18 with TRBJ1-4; D not resolved. The CDR3 has 16 amino acids. The V end was cut by 0 bases, the J end by 4 bases, with 12 bases between. Germline V CDR1 and CDR2: KGHSH, LQKENI. The CDR3 here is CASSPPGTRGNEKLFF. The CDR3 DNA reads as TGTGCCAGCTCACCACCGGGAACACGGGGTAATGAAAAACTGTTTTTT. The variable domain in full, with the rest retrieved from reference TRBV18 and TRBJ1-4, is NAGVMQNPRHLVRRRGQEARLRCSPMKGHSHVYWYRQLPEEGLKFMVYLQKENIIDESGMPKERFSAEFPKEGPSILRIQQVVRGDSAAYFCASSPPGTRGNEKLFFGSGTQLSVL.

This clone was detected only a few times. V usage is TRBV5-1 and J usage is TRBJ1-5, with 8 bases fitting TRBD1. The V gene's germline CDR1 is SGHRS and CDR2 YFSETQ. The CDR3 is 15 residues long. The junction had 5 bases not matched to a gene; V was cut back by 0 bases and J by 6 bases. The CDR3 nucleotides read TGCGCCAGCAGCTTGGTCCATGGGACAGGTCAGCCCCAGCATTTT. This sequence encodes CASSLVHGTGQPQHF.

The rearrangement uses TRBV27 and TRBJ2-7; D possibly corresponds to TRBD1 (5 bases). Trimming removed 4 bases from V and 1 base from J, with 14 bases in between. This CDR3 has 15 residues. Germline V CDR1 and CDR2: MNHEY, SMNVEV (reference sequence). The CDR3 DNA sequence: TGTGCCAGCAGTTATAGGGCAGGGCAATCCTACGAGCAGTACTTC. It yields the protein CASSYRAGQSYEQYF.

V and J are TRBV9 and TRBJ2-7; 7 bases align to TRBD2. CDR3 length: 14 residues. Germline V lookup: CDR1 SGDLS, CDR2 YYNGEE. J was trimmed by 3 bases and V by 2 bases; bases with no gene match: 5. The CDR3 loop is CASSVGRLNYEQYF. The CDR3 DNA is TGTGCCAGCAGCGTCGGGAGGCTTAACTACGAGCAGTACTTC.

The rearrangement links TRBV5-6 to TRBJ2-7, with TRBD2 identical over 9 bases. The CDR3 is 15 amino acids. Germline V lookup: CDR1 SGHDT, CDR2 YYEEEE. The trim removed 1 base at V and 1 base at J, leaving 3 bases unmatched. In nucleotides, the CDR3 is TGTGCCAGCAGCTTGATCCTAGCGGGGTCCTACGAGCAGTACTTC. Translated: CASSLILAGSYEQYF.

The chain couples TRBV6-4 to TRBJ2-7; D not certain. Trimming cost V 8 bases and J 5 bases, with 16 bases left between them. CDR1 MRHNA and CDR2 SNTAGT come from the germline V gene. CDR3 length: 13 amino acids. CDR3 amino acids: CASSKLVYHEQYF. The CDR3 DNA is TGTGCCAGCTCCAAGTTGGTCTACCACGAGCAGTACTTC.

This clone was seen a single time. This sequence joins TRBV4-3 and TRBJ1-2, with no clear D. Trimming cost V 4 bases and J 4 bases, with 16 bases left between them. The CDR3 sequence is 15 residues long. Germline values: CDR1 LGHNA, CDR2 YSLEER. The CDR3 DNA reads as TGCGCCAGCAGCCCGGAGTACCCTCGTAGCTATGGCTACACCTTC. It translates to CASSPEYPRSYGYTF.

The chain joins TRBV11-2 to TRBJ1-1, with TRBD1 matching 10 bases. The trim removed 3 bases at V and 5 bases at J, leaving 3 bases unmatched. In germline, CDR1 is SGHAT, CDR2 FQNNGV. CDR3 length: 14 amino acids. CDR3: CASSFRDRGTEAFF. Here the CDR3 DNA reads TGTGCCAGCAGCTTCCGGGACAGGGGAACTGAAGCTTTCTTT.

V is TRBV19 and J is TRBJ2-2, with 11 bases that match TRBD1. The length of the CDR3 is 16 residues. V lost 3 bases, J lost 4 bases, and 4 bases stayed unmatched. Looked up from germline, CDR1 is LNHDA and CDR2 is SQIVND (reference sequence). Written as DNA, the CDR3 is TGTGCCAGTAGTATGGGACAGGGGGTGGTCACCGGGGAGCTGTTTTTT. The encoded protein is CASSMGQGVVTGELFF.

DNA of the CDR3: TGTGCCAGCAGTTTATCGGACAGGGTGAACACCGGGGAGCTGTTTTTT. The encoded protein is CASSLSDRVNTGELFF. The genes are TRBV28 and TRBJ2-2, with 8 nucleotides matching TRBD1. V lost 1 base, J lost 1 base, and 2 bases stayed unmatched. Germline values: CDR1 MDHEN, CDR2 SYDVKM. This CDR3 contains 16 residues.

V is TRBV4-3 and J is TRBJ1-6; D is ambiguous. This CDR3 region has 16 residues. Looked up from germline, CDR1 is LGHNA and CDR2 is YSLEER. The V gene lost 0 bases and the J gene lost 6 bases, with 12 bases spanning the gap. The chain's CDR3 is CASSQDPRLFNSPLHF. CDR3 bases: TGCGCCAGCAGCCAAGATCCCAGGCTTTTTAATTCACCCCTCCACTTT.

The V gene is TRBV4-3, the J gene TRBJ1-4; D unresolved. The V gene's germline CDR1 is LGHNA and CDR2 YSLEER. V dropped 0 bases and J dropped 5 bases, with 7 bases sitting between them. The CDR3 runs 14 residues. The CDR3 DNA reads TGCGCCAGCAGCCAAGATCGGCGGAATGAAAAACTGTTTTTT. Residues: CASSQDRRNEKLFF.

This chain uses TRBV5-5 with TRBJ2-6; 10 nucleotides align to TRBD2. The CDR3 length is 18 residues. V gave up 0 bases and J gave up 0 bases; unmatched junction bases: 3. Germline V gene data show CDR1 as SGHKS and CDR2 as YYEKEE (reference sequence). The CDR3 spells CASSLGAGGSSGANVLTF. CDR3 DNA sequence: TGTGCCAGCAGCTTGGGAGCGGGGGGGTCCTCTGGGGCCAACGTCCTGACTTTC.

This clone was picked up a small number of times. The chain combines TRBV27 with TRBJ1-5, with a tentative D call TRBD1 (5 bases). The CDR3 runs 13 residues. The germline V gene has CDR1 MNHEY and CDR2 SMNVEV (reference sequence). The germline V and J ends were trimmed by 7 bases and 5 bases, with 12 bases remaining between them. Written as DNA, the CDR3 is TGTGCCAGCACCTCACGGGGGGATCAGCCCCAGCATTTT. This gives the protein CASTSRGDQPQHF.